These 7 T cell receptor beta chains originate from one sample sequenced in a study of cytomegalovirus exposure and HLA in healthy donors. Use of 60 Vbeta and 13 Jbeta primers characterized the PCR. Method: immunoSEQ multiplex PCR; TCRdb's copy keeps in-frame clones and lacks some. The sample lists over 80,000 clones, around 79% occurring once. Sequences were obtained from PBMCs. These receptors came from a woman in her seventies in good health and CMV-seropositive.

The V gene is TRBV2, the J gene TRBJ2-5; the match to TRBD2 covers 9 bases. The CDR3 has 16 residues. CDR1 is SNHLY, CDR2 FYNNEI, per germline. Trimming at V came to 1 base and at J to 5 bases, leaving 8 bases not matched to a gene. The CDR3 DNA sequence: TGTGCCAGCAGTGAAGTCTTGCGGGGGGGCCGGGAGACCCAGTACTTC. Translated: CASSEVLRGGRETQYF.

The chain has TRBV19 and TRBJ2-5, with D maybe TRBD1 (6 bases). The germline V gene has CDR1 LNHDA and CDR2 SQIVND (reference sequence). This CDR3 spans 15 amino acids. Trimming removed 6 bases at V and 3 bases at J, with 17 bases between. CDR3 residues: CASSARGRKKETQYF. As DNA, the CDR3 is TGTGCCAGTAGCGCCAGGGGTAGAAAAAAAGAGACCCAGTACTTC.

This clone was seen once. The genes are TRBV19 and TRBJ2-2, with TRBD2 matching 7 bases. V was pared by 4 bases and J by 2 bases, with 7 bases of the junction left unmatched. From germline, CDR1 is LNHDA and CDR2 SQIVND (reference sequence). The CDR3 runs to 16 residues. The CDR3 protein is CASSRGRDPNTGELFF. The CDR3 nucleotides are TGTGCCAGTAGTAGAGGGAGGGACCCTAACACCGGGGAGCTGTTTTTT.

The chain has TRBV5-1 and TRBJ2-2; TRBD1 is a possible D gene (6 bases). The V end was cut by 7 bases, the J end by 0 bases, with 13 bases between. CDR3 size: 15 residues. CDR1 SGHRS and CDR2 YFSETQ come from the germline V gene. CDR3 coding DNA: TGCGCCAGCGGGCAGGGGCTGACGAACACCGGGGAGCTGTTTTTT. This codes for CASGQGLTNTGELFF.

The chain joins TRBV14 to TRBJ2-7; TRBD1 matches at 7 bases. The germline CDR1 and CDR2 sequences are SGHDN and FVKESK. This CDR3 has 17 residues. V trimming: 3 bases; J trimming: 4 bases; junction bases outside the gene matches: 15. CDR3 region: CASSHLPGQRRGYEQYF. The CDR3 DNA is TGTGCCAGCAGCCACCTCCCGGGACAGCGGAGAGGATACGAGCAGTACTTC.

This chain joins TRBV15 and TRBJ2-7, with 9 positions matching TRBD1. Germline V gives CDR1 LNHNV, CDR2 YYDKDF (reference sequence). The CDR3 spans 16 residues. V shed 0 bases, J shed 2 bases, and the junction held 5 bases outside the gene matches. CDR3 in amino acids: CATSRDLGQGTYEQYF. The CDR3 coding sequence is TGTGCCACCAGCAGAGATCTCGGACAGGGGACCTACGAGCAGTACTTC.

The rearrangement joins TRBV19 to TRBJ2-6; the match to TRBD1 covers 8 bases. The junction had 9 bases not matched to a gene; V was cut back by 5 bases and J by 0 bases. This CDR3 spans 18 amino acids. Looked up from germline, CDR1 is LNHDA and CDR2 is SQIVND (reference sequence). CDR3 coding DNA: TGTGCCAGTAGTTGGGGAACAGGGGGAATCTCTGGGGCCAACGTCCTGACTTTC. Encoded protein: CASSWGTGGISGANVLTF.